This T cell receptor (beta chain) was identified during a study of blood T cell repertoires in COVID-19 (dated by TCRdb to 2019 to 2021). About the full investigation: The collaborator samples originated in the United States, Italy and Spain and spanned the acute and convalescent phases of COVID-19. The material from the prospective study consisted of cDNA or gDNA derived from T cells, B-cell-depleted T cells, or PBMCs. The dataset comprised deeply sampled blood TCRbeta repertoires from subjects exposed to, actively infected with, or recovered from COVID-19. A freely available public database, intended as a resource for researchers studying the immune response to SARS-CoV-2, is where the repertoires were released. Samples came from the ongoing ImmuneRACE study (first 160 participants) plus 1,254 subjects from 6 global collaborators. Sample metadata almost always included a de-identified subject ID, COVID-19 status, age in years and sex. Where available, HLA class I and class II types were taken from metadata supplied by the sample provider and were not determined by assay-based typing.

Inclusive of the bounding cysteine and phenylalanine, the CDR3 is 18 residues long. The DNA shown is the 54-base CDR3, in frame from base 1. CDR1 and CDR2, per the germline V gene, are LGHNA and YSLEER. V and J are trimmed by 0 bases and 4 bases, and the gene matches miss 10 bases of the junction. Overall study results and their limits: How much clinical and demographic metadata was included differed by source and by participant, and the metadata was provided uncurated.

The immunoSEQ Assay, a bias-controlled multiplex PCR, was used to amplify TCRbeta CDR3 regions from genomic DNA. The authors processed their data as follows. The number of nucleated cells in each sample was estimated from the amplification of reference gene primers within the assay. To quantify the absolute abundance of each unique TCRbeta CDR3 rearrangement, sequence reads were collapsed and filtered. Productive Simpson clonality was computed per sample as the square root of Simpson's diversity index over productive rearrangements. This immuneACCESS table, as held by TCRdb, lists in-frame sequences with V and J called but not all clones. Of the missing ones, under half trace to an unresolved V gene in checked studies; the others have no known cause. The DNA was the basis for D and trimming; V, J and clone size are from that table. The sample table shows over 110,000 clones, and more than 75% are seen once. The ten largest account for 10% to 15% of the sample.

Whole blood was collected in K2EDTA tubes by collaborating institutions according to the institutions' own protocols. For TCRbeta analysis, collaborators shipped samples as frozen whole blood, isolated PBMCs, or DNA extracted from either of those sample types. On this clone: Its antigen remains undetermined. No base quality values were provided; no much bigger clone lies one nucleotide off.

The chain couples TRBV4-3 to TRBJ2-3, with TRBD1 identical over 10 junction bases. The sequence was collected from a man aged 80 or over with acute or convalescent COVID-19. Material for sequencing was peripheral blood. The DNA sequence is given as TGCGCCAGCAGCCAAGATCTCGGCGGGACAGGGGACCCAGATACGCAGTATTTT. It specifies CASSQDLGGTGDPDTQYF.